The 32 T cell receptor beta chains given below trace back to one sample, sequenced in a study of Ad26.COV2.S vaccination and SARS-CoV-2 variants. The treatment was: 15 to 20 received Ad26.COV2.S at low or high dose, single or two shots; roughly five received placebo; per-sample allocation not given. Day 63 after the first injection of vaccine or placebo was the sampling time. The data were produced by immunoSEQ multiplex PCR, yet TCRdb's version contains in-frame clones alone and is incomplete. Of over 200,000 clones in the sample, around nine tenths were seen once. The input for sequencing was peripheral blood, taken in a trial of Ad26.COV2.S vaccine versus placebo. Receptors were obtained from a person between 18 and 65 years old who received the Ad26.COV2.S COVID-19 vaccine or a placebo.

The J gene is TRBJ2-5, the V gene TRBV28; 9 bases match TRBD2. Per the germline V gene, CDR1 is MDHEN and CDR2 is SYDVKM. The CDR3 spans 16 residues. V dropped 6 bases and J dropped 5; count of bases not matched to a gene: 13. Here the CDR3 reads CASSDRGQREAETQYF. The CDR3 DNA reads as TGTGCCAGCAGCGATAGGGGGCAGCGGGAGGCGGAGACCCAGTACTTC.

The chain uses TRBV27 and TRBJ2-1; the match to TRBD2 covers 9 bases. The germline V gene encodes CDR1 MNHEY and CDR2 SMNVEV (reference sequence). The CDR3 runs 14 residues. V shed 7 bases and J 4 bases; nucleotides not matched to a gene: 5. The CDR3 DNA follows: TGTGCCAGCACCGAACTAGCGGGTTACAATGAGCAGTTCTTC. Translating gives CASTELAGYNEQFF.

The chain has TRBV15 and TRBJ2-1; no clear D. Germline V gene data show CDR1 as LNHNV and CDR2 as YYDKDF (reference sequence). There are 15 residues in the CDR3. V lost 1 base, J lost 6 bases, and 13 bases lay in between. The CDR3 nucleotides read TGTGCCACCAGCAGAGTAGGCGCCACATCCAATGAGCAGTTCTTC. It codes for CATSRVGATSNEQFF.

V and J are TRBV6-1 and TRBJ2-3, with D uncertain. Trimming shortened V by 2 bases and J by 6 bases, and 9 bases separated the two germline ends. Germline V CDR1 and CDR2: MNHNS, SASEGT. CDR3 length: 13 amino acids. CDR3 coding DNA: TGTGCCAGCAGTGAATATCGGCCGGATACGCAGTATTTT. Protein sequence: CASSEYRPDTQYF.

V gene TRBV14 combines with J gene TRBJ2-2; D is uncertain. The CDR3 runs to 15 residues. Germline assignment: CDR1 SGHDN and CDR2 FVKESK. V shed 2 bases and J shed 0 bases, with 7 bases lying between them. The CDR3 DNA follows: TGTGCCAGCAGCCAAAATCCACCGAACACCGGGGAGCTGTTTTTT. Amino acids: CASSQNPPNTGELFF. The variable domain in full, completed from reference TRBV14 and TRBJ2-2, reads EAGVTQFPSHSVIEKGQTVTLRCDPISGHDNLYWYRRVMGKEIKFLLHFVKESKQDESGMPNNRFLAERTGGTYSTLKVQPAELEDSGVYFCASSQNPPNTGELFFGEGSRLTVL.

This chain joins TRBV9 and TRBJ1-2; D not certain. From germline, CDR1 is SGDLS and CDR2 YYNGEE. V lost 3 bases to trimming and J lost 8 bases, with 8 bases between them. The CDR3 sequence is 11 residues long. The DNA for the CDR3 is TGTGCCAGCAGCGGAAGAGAAGGCTACACCTTC. This translates into CASSGREGYTF. Based on the CDR3 plus reference TRBV9 and TRBJ1-2, the full variable domain is DSGVTQTPKHLITATGQRVTLRCSPRSGDLSVYWYQQSLDQGLQFLIQYYNGEERAKGNILERFSAQQFPDLHSELNLSSLELGDSALYFCASSGREGYTFGSGTRLTVV.

The gene calls are TRBV30 and TRBJ2-1; D may match TRBD1 or TRBD2 (5 bases each). The CDR3 covers 15 residues. V lost 2 bases and J 8 bases, leaving 19 bases between the germline ends. Germline CDR1 reads GTSNPN; CDR2 reads SVGIG (reference sequence). CDR3 amino acids: CAWSPGRSNTDEQFF. CDR3 DNA: TGTGCCTGGAGTCCGGGACGAAGTAATACTGATGAGCAGTTCTTC.

The chain recombines TRBV6-4 with TRBJ1-1; TRBD1 is a possible D gene (6 bases). Germline CDR1 is MRHNA and CDR2 is SNTAGT. The CDR3 runs 13 residues. Trimming cost V 5 bases and J 6 bases, with 13 bases left between them. CDR3 amino acids: CASSPGERSEAFF. The CDR3 DNA follows: TGTGCCAGCAGTCCAGGGGAGCGGTCTGAAGCTTTCTTT.

The V gene is TRBV29-1, the J gene TRBJ1-2; D might be TRBD1 (6 bases). CDR1 is SQVTM and CDR2 is ANQGSEA in the germline V gene. Deletions cut 0 bases from V and 5 bases from J, with 13 bases between. This CDR3 has 14 residues. CDR3 amino acids: CSVEDNRVIYGYTF. The CDR3 DNA is TGCAGCGTTGAAGATAACAGGGTCATTTATGGCTACACCTTC.

This sequence joins TRBV4-3 and TRBJ2-5; D gene unclear. The CDR3 is 13 residues long. V lost 0 bases to trimming and J lost 4 bases, with 6 bases between them. In germline, CDR1 is LGHNA, CDR2 YSLEER. CDR3 sequence (DNA): TGCGCCAGCAGCCAAGATCACTCAGAGACCCAGTACTTC. Protein sequence: CASSQDHSETQYF.

The chain is built from TRBV3-1 (or the pseudogene TRBV3-2) and TRBJ2-1; 7 nucleotides agree with TRBD2. V lost 0 bases, J lost 7 bases, and 3 bases stayed unmatched. Germline V gene sequence: CDR1 LGHDT, CDR2 YNNKEL (reference sequence). The CDR3 is made up of 14 amino acids. CDR3 region: CASSQDPGGNEQFF. CDR3 sequence (DNA): TGTGCCAGCAGCCAAGATCCGGGGGGAAATGAGCAGTTCTTC.

CDR3 DNA: TGTGCCACCTCGAGTGGGGTTGCAACTAATGAAAAACTGTTTTTT. This encodes CATSSGVATNEKLFF. The chain recombines TRBV24-1 with TRBJ1-4, with no clear D. The V and J ends lost 9 bases and 0 bases respectively, with 13 bases between them. This CDR3 is built from 15 residues. Germline-derived CDR1 and CDR2 are KGHDR and SFDVKD.

The chain is built from TRBV6-1 and TRBJ1-2; maybe TRBD1 (5 bases). The CDR3 is 15 amino acids. V was trimmed by 3 bases and J by 1 base, leaving 12 bases between them. Germline loops: CDR1 MNHNS, CDR2 SASEGT. DNA of the CDR3: TGTGCCAGCAGTGACCTCGGGGGAGATAACTATGGCTACACCTTC. It codes for CASSDLGGDNYGYTF.

This chain links TRBV6-5 with TRBJ2-2; the D gene could be TRBD1 or TRBD2 (6 bases each). The germline CDR1 and CDR2 sequences are MNHEY and SVGAGI. Trimming took off 0 bases at V and 6 bases at J, with 11 bases between the two ends. This CDR3 contains 15 residues. CDR3 residues: CASSYSEGESGELFF. CDR3 DNA sequence: TGTGCCAGCAGTTACTCGGAGGGGGAGTCCGGGGAGCTGTTTTTT.

This clone was picked up one time. The chain combines TRBV5-1 with TRBJ1-1; 7 bases align to TRBD1. The CDR3 length is 15 residues. The V and J ends lost 4 bases and 4 bases, in that order; junction bases with no gene match: 10. Germline loops: CDR1 SGHRS, CDR2 YFSETQ. The CDR3 DNA is TGCGCCAGCAGCCCGGAGACAGGGCCGAGCACTGAAGCTTTCTTT. Encoded protein: CASSPETGPSTEAFF.

The chain joins TRBV6-5 to TRBJ2-7; TRBD1 aligns across 8 bases. J lost 1 base, V lost 5 bases, and 7 bases had no gene match. CDR1 and CDR2 (germline): MNHEY, SVGAGI. CDR3 size: 15 residues. The CDR3 DNA reads as TGTGCCAGCAGTCCGGAGGACAGGGCTTCCTACGAGCAGTACTTC. Translation gives CASSPEDRASYEQYF.

V is TRBV7-2 and J is TRBJ1-2; perhaps TRBD1 as D (6 bases). Germline CDR1 is SGHTA and CDR2 is FQGNSA. With 5 bases removed from V and 4 bases from J, the gap between germline ends came to 14 bases. There are 14 residues in the CDR3. The CDR3 DNA sequence: TGTGCCAGCAGCCTACAGGGCGCTGGCTATGGCTACACCTTC. Protein product: CASSLQGAGYGYTF.

The chain recombines TRBV14 with TRBJ2-3, with TRBD1 identical over 9 bases. The CDR3 is made up of 16 amino acids. The V gene end was trimmed by 4 bases and the J gene end by 6 bases; junction bases not matched to a gene: 11. Germline CDR1 SGHDN, CDR2 FVKESK. In nucleotides, the CDR3 is TGTGCCAGCAGCCCCCACCGGGACAGGGTAAAGGATACGCAGTATTTT. Its protein product is CASSPHRDRVKDTQYF.

The rearrangement joins TRBV6-5 to TRBJ2-6; the D gene is possibly TRBD1 (6 bases). V was clipped by 10 bases and J by 2 bases, with 15 bases between them. The CDR3 loop spans 15 amino acids. Germline V gene sequence: CDR1 MNHEY, CDR2 SVGAGI. CDR3 protein: CATRDNNPGANVLTF. Written as DNA, the CDR3 is TGTGCCACCCGGGACAATAACCCTGGGGCCAACGTCCTGACTTTC.

The chain is built from TRBV30 and TRBJ1-5; D is undetermined. Germline V gives CDR1 GTSNPN, CDR2 SVGIG (reference sequence). Trimming cost V 6 bases and J 3 bases, with 12 bases left between them. CDR3 size: 13 residues. This CDR3 is CACAAGINQPQHF. The CDR3 nucleotides are TGTGCCTGCGCGGCCGGGATCAATCAGCCCCAGCATTTT.

The chain uses TRBV3-1 (or the pseudogene TRBV3-2) and TRBJ2-2, with 8 nucleotides matching TRBD1. This CDR3 comprises 21 residues. Per the germline V gene, CDR1 is LGHDT and CDR2 is YNNKEL (reference sequence). Unmatched junction bases numbered 15, after V lost 0 bases and J lost 0 bases. CDR3 coding DNA: TGTGCCAGCAGCCAAGATACGCCGTCTGGGACAGGACCATCGAACACCGGGGAGCTGTTTTTT. It codes for CASSQDTPSGTGPSNTGELFF.

A note on this clone: Germline is not matched at one junction end, which may reflect a read error. This chain connects TRBV6-5 to TRBJ2-7; 8 bases align to TRBD1. CDR1 and CDR2 (germline): MNHEY, SVGAGI. CDR3 size: 14 residues. CDR3 in amino acids: CASSYSGQANEQYF. The CDR3 region has the DNA TGTGCCAGCAGCTACTCGGGACAGGCCAACGAGCAGTACTTC.

The chain couples TRBV5-6 to TRBJ1-6; D is ambiguous. Trimming pared 2 bases from V and 5 bases from J, leaving 8 bases between. The CDR3 extends over 14 amino acids. CDR1 is SGHDT and CDR2 is YYEEEE in the germline V gene. The CDR3 bases are TGTGCCAGCAGCTTTACCGGCAATAATTCACCCCTCCACTTT. Its protein is CASSFTGNNSPLHF.

The rearrangement links TRBV3-1 (or the pseudogene TRBV3-2) to TRBJ2-6; D call uncertain. The CDR3 sequence is 15 residues long. The V gene lost 3 bases and the J gene lost 0 bases, with 6 bases spanning the gap. The germline gives CDR1 LGHDT, CDR2 YNNKEL (reference sequence). The CDR3 protein is CASSHLGSGANVLTF. CDR3 DNA sequence: TGTGCCAGCAGCCATTTAGGCTCTGGGGCCAACGTCCTGACTTTC.

This clone has just one count. The V gene is TRBV5-4, the J gene TRBJ2-1, with 10 bases lining up with TRBD1. This CDR3 is 15 amino acids long. CDR1 is SGHNT, CDR2 YYREEE, per germline (reference sequence). Trimming at V came to 3 bases and at J to 4 bases, leaving 4 bases not matched to a gene. CDR3 nucleotides: TGTGCCAGCAGCTCCCGGGACAGGGGATACAATGAGCAGTTCTTC. It is translated as CASSSRDRGYNEQFF.

This chain uses TRBV10-3 with TRBJ1-6; TRBD1 matches at 8 bases. The V and J ends lost 8 bases and 9 bases, in that order; junction bases with no gene match: 3. Germline CDR1 and CDR2: ENHRY and SYGVKD. The CDR3 contains 12 residues. The CDR3 nucleotides are TGTGCCATCGGACAGGGAGGTTCACCCCTCCACTTT. Translating gives CAIGQGGSPLHF.

The chain links TRBV27 to TRBJ2-3, with D tentatively TRBD1 or TRBD2 (5 bases each). The length of the CDR3 is 15 residues. Germline CDR1 and CDR2: MNHEY and SMNVEV (reference sequence). V was shortened by 0 bases and J by 0 bases, with 7 bases between the two germline ends. The CDR3 DNA reads as TGTGCCAGCAGTTTATCCTGGGGGAGCACAGATACGCAGTATTTT. Its translation: CASSLSWGSTDTQYF.

V usage is TRBV3-1 (or the pseudogene TRBV3-2) and J usage is TRBJ2-1; D is unresolved. Germline loops: CDR1 LGHDT, CDR2 YNNKEL (reference sequence). This CDR3 has 16 amino acids. Trimming cost V 4 bases and J 0 bases, with 13 bases left between them. The CDR3 DNA sequence: TGTGCCAGCAGCCTTTGGACCTCTAGCTCCTACAATGAGCAGTTCTTC. Translation: CASSLWTSSSYNEQFF.

This sequence joins TRBV24-1 and TRBJ2-2; a weak D match, TRBD2 (6 bases). The CDR3 has 16 residues. CDR1 KGHDR and CDR2 SFDVKD come from the germline V gene. Trimming stripped 1 base from V and 5 bases from J, with 13 bases between. In DNA, the CDR3 is TGTGCCACCAGTGATTTTCGGGGCGGGGAGACCGGGGAGCTGTTTTTT. It codes for CATSDFRGGETGELFF.

The rearrangement links TRBV5-1 to TRBJ2-6; D may match TRBD1 or TRBD2 (5 bases each). CDR3 size: 15 residues. Germline V gives CDR1 SGHRS, CDR2 YFSETQ. Trimming stripped 0 bases from V and 4 bases from J, with 8 bases between. CDR3 in amino acids: CASSLAGAGANVLTF. As DNA, the CDR3 is TGCGCCAGCAGCTTGGCCGGGGCCGGGGCCAACGTCCTGACTTTC. Combining the CDR3 with reference TRBV5-1 and TRBJ2-6 gives the whole variable domain KAGVTQTPRYLIKTRGQQVTLSCSPISGHRSVSWYQQTPGQGLQFLFEYFSETQRNKGNFPGRFSGRQFSNSRSEMNVSTLELGDSALYLCASSLAGAGANVLTFGAGSRLTVL.

The table lists this clone with a few counts. V gene TRBV9 combines with J gene TRBJ2-2, with 7 bases lining up with TRBD1. Germline V gives CDR1 SGDLS, CDR2 YYNGEE. V shed 3 bases, J shed 6 bases, and the junction held 5 bases outside the gene matches. This CDR3 is built from 14 residues. CDR3 DNA sequence: TGTGCCAGCAGCGCCTACAGGGGTCCCGGGGAGCTGTTTTTT. Translated: CASSAYRGPGELFF.

This clone has more than one count but fewer than ten. This chain uses TRBV4-1 with TRBJ2-7; the D call may be TRBD1 or TRBD2 (7 bases each). This CDR3 is built from 18 residues. Germline V lookup: CDR1 MGHRA, CDR2 YSYEKL. V was clipped by 4 bases and J by 6 bases, with 28 bases between them. The CDR3 nucleotides are TGCGCCAGCAGCCTACCCGAGGGAGGGGGACAGAATCCTGCCGAGCAGTACTTC. Translation: CASSLPEGGGQNPAEQYF.